Below, one T cell receptor (beta chain) is given with its context. Its antigen is currently unknown. These data originate in a study of T cell responses to AZD1222 COVID-19 vaccine. As for the study in general: Second-dose recipients at about 4 or about 12 weeks were treated as one pooled group. Regarding the study as a whole: Baseline testing showed seropositivity in only a handful of AZD1222 recipients. Spike-specific TCR breadth rose after two AZD1222 doses, and depth rose as well. The sample set comprised mostly white British donors with more females, and clonal diversity was possibly underestimated.

Per the germline V gene, CDR1 is SGHRS and CDR2 is YFSETQ. The ends were cut back, 0 bases at V and 4 bases at J, with 11 bases in the middle. The length of the CDR3 is 15 residues. This table comes from immunoSEQ multiplex PCR, and its TCRdb copy is limited to in-frame clones, with some not included. Of 240,000 or so clones in the sample, approximately 95% were seen once. The sample in question was peripheral blood, obtained on day 0 of AZD1222 vaccination. The chain employs TRBV5-1 and TRBJ2-1; weak D call: TRBD1 (6 bases). The receptor's source is an adult in good health. CDR3 amino acids: CASSLAVGQYNEQFF. CDR3 nucleotide sequence: TGCGCCAGCAGCTTGGCGGTAGGACAGTACAATGAGCAGTTCTTC. The full variable domain, with the rest looked up from reference TRBV5-1 and TRBJ2-1, is KAGVTQTPRYLIKTRGQQVTLSCSPISGHRSVSWYQQTPGQGLQFLFEYFSETQRNKGNFPGRFSGRQFSNSRSEMNVSTLELGDSALYLCASSLAVGQYNEQFFGPGTRLTVL.